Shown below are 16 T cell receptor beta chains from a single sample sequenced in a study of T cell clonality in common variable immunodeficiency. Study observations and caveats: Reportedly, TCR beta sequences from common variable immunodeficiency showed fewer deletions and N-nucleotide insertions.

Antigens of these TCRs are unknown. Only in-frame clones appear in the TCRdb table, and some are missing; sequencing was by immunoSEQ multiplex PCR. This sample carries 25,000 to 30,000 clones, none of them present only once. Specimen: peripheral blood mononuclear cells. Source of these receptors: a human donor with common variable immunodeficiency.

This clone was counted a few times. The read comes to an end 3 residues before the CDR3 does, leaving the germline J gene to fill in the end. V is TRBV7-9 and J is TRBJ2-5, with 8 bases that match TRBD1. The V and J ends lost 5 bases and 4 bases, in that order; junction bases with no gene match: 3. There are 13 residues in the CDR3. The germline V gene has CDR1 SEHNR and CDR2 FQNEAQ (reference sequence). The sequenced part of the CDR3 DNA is TGTGCCAGCAGCCTCACAGGGGGAGAGACC. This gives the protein CASSLTGGET. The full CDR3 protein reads CASSLTGGETQYF. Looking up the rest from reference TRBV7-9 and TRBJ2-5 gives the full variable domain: DTGVSQNPRHKITKRGQNVTFRCDPISEHNRLYWYRQTLGQGPEFLTYFQNEAQLEKSRLLSDRFSAERPKGSFSTLEIQRTEQGDSAMYLCASSLTGGETQYFGPGTRLLVL.

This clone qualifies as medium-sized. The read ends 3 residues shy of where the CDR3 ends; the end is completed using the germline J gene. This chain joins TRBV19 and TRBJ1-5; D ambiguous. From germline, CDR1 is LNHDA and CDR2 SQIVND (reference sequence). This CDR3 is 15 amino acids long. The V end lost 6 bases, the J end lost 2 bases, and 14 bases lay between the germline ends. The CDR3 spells CASSTVPGGNQPQHF. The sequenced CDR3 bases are TGTGCCAGTAGCACGGTCCCAGGTGGCAATCAGCCC.

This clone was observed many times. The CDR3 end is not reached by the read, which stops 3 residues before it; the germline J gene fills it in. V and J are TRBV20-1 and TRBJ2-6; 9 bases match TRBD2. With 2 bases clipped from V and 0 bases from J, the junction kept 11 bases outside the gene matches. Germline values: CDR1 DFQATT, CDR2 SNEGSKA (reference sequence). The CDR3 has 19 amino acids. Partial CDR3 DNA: TGCAGTGCTAGAAACCCCGGGGTAGCGGGAGTCTCTGGGGCCAACGTC. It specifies CSARNPGVAGVSGANV. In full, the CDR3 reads CSARNPGVAGVSGANVLTF.

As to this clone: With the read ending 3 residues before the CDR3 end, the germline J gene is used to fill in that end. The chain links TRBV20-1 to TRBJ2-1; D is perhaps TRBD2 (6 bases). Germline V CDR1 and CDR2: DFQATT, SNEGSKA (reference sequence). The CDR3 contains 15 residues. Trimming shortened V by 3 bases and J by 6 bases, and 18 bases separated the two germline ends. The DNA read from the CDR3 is TGCAGTGCTAGTCGGTGGGCCAGGAGGGGCAATGAG. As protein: CSASRWARRGNE. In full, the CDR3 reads CSASRWARRGNEQFF.

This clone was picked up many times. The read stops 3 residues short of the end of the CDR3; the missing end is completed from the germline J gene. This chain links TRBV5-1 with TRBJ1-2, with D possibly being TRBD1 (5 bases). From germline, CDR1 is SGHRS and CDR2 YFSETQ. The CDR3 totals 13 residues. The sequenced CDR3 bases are TGCGCCAGCAGCTTGGAGGGGCAGGAGGGC. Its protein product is CASSLEGQEG. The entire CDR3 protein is CASSLEGQEGYTF.

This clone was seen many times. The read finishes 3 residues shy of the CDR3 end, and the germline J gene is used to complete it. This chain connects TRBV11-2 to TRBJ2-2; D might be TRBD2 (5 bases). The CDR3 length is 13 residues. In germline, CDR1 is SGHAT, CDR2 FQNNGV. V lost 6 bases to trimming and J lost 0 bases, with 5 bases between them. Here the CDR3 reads CASRLANTGELFF. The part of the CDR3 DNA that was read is TGTGCCAGCAGACTAGCGAACACCGGGGAG.

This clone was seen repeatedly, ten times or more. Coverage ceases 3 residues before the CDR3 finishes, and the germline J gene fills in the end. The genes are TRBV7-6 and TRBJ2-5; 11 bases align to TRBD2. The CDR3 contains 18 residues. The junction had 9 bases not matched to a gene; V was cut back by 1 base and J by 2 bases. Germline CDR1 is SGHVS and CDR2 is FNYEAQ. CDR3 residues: CASSLEASGRLGQETQYF. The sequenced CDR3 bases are TGTGCCAGCAGCTTAGAGGCTAGCGGGAGGCTCGGACAAGAGACC.

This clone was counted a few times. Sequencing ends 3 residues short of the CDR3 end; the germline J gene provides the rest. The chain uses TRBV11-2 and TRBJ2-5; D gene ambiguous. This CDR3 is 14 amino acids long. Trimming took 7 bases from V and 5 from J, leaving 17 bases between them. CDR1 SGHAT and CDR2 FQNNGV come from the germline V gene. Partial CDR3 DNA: TGTGCCAGCACCATAGCCCGGAACGTGGAGACC. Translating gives CASTIARNVET. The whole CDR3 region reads CASTIARNVETQYF.

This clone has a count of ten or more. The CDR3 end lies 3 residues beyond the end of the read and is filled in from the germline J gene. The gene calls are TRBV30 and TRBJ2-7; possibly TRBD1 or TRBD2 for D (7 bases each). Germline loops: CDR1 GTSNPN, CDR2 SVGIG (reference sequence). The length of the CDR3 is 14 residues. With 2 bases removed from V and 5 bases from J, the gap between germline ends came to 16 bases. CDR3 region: CAWSPQTGRDEQYF. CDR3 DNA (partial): TGTGCCTGGAGTCCACAGACAGGGAGGGACGAG.

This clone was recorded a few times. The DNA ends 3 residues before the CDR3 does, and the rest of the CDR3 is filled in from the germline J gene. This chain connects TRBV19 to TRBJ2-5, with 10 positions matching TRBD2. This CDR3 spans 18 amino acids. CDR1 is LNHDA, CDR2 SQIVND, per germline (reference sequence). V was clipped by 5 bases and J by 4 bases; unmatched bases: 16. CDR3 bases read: TGTGCCAGTAGTTCTCCCCTAAGAACAGCGGGAGGGCGAGAGACC. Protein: CASSSPLRTAGGRET. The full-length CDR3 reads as CASSSPLRTAGGRETQYF.

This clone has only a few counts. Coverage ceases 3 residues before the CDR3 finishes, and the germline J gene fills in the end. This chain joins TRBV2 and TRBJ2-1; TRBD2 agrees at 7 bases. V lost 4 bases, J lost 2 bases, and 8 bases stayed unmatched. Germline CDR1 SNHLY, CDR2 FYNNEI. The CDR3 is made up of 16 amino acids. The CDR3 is CASSGLAGAAYNEQFF. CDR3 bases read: TGTGCCAGCAGTGGCTTGGCGGGAGCAGCCTACAATGAG. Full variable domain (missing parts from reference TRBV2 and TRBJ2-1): EPEVTQTPSHQVTQMGQEVILRCVPISNHLYFYWYRQILGQKVEFLVSFYNNEISEKSEIFDDQFSVERPDGSNFTLKIRSTKLEDSAMYFCASSGLAGAAYNEQFFGPGTRLTVL.

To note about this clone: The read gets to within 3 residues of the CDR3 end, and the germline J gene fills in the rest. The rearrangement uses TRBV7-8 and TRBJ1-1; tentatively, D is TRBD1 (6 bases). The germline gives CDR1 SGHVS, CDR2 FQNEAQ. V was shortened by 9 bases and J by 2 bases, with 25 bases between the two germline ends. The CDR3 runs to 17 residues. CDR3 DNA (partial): TGTGCCAGTGGGCCACTGCAGGGGAGTCAAGGAAACACTGAA. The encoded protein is CASGPLQGSQGNTE. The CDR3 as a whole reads CASGPLQGSQGNTEAFF.

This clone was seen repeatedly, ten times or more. The CDR3 region is CASNSGTDTQYF. The DNA read from the CDR3 is TGTGCCAGTAATTCCGGCACAGATACG. The J gene is TRBJ2-3, the V gene TRBV19; D gene unclear. The sequenced fragment ends 3 residues before the CDR3 boundary, so the rest is inferred from the germline J gene. Germline V gene data show CDR1 as LNHDA and CDR2 as SQIVND (reference sequence). Trimming pared 7 bases from V and 1 base from J, leaving 6 bases between. This CDR3 contains 12 residues.

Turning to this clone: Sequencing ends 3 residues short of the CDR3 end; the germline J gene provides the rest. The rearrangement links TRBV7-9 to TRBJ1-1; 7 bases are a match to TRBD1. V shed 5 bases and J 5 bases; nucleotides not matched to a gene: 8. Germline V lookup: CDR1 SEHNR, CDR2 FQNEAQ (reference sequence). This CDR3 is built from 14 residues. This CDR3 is CASSIGQVSTEAFF. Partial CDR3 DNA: TGTGCCAGCAGCATTGGACAGGTATCGACTGAA.

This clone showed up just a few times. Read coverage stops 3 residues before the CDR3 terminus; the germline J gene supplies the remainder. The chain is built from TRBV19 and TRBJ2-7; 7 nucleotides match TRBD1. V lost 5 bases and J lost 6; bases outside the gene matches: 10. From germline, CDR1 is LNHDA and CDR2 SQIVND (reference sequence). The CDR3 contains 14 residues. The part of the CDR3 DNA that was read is TGTGCCAGTAGTGTATCCGGGACAGCTCTCGAG. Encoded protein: CASSVSGTALE. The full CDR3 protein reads CASSVSGTALEQYF.

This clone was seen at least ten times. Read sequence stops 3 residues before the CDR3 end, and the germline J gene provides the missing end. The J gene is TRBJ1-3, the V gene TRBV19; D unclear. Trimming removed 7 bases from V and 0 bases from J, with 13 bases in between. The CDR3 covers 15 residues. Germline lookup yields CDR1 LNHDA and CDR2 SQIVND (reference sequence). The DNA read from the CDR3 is TGTGCCAGTATACCGCCGGGGTACTCTGGAAACACC. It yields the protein CASIPPGYSGNT. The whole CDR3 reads CASIPPGYSGNTIYF.